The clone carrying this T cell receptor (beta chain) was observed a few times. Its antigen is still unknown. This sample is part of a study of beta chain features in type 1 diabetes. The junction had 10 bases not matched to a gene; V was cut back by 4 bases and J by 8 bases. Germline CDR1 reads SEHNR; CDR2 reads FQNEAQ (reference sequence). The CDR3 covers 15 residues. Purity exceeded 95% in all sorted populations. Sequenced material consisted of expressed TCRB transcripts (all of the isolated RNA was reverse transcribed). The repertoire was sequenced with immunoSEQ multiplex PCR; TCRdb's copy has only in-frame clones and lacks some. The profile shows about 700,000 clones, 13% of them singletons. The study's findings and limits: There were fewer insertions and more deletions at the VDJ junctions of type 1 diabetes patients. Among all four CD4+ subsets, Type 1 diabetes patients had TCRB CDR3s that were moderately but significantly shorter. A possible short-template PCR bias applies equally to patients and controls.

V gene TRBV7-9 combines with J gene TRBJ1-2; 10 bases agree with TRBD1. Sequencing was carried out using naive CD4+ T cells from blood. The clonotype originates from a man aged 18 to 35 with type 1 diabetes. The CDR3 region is CASSSGTGEVWGYTF. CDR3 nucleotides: TGTGCCAGCAGCTCCGGGACAGGGGAAGTATGGGGCTACACCTTC.